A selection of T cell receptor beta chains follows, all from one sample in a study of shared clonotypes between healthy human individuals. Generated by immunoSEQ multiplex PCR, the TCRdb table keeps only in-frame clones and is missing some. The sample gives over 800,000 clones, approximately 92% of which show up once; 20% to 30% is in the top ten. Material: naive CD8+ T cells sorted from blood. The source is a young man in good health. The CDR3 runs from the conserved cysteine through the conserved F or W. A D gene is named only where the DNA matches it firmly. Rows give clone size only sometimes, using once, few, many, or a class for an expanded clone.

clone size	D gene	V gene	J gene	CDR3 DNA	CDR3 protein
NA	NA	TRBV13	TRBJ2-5	TGTGCCAGCAGCCAACTTACCTCCAGTGTGGCCCACCAAGAGACCCAGTACTTC	CASSQLTSSVAHQETQYF
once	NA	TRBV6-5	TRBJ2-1	TGTGCCAGCAGTCCCTCCGGGACTCGGGGCGATGAGCAGTTCTTC	CASSPSGTRGDEQFF
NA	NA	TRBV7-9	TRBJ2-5	TGTGCCAGCAGCTTAGACAGGGAACCAGAGACCCAGTACTTC	CASSLDREPETQYF
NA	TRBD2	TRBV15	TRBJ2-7	TGTGCCACCAGCAGAGATAAGCGGGAGGCCTCCTACGAGCAGTACTTC	CATSRDKREASYEQYF
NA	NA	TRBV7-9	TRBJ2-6	TGTGCCAGCAGCTTAGCGCGGGCAGGCCTCCCGGAGGGCAACGTCCTGACTTTC	CASSLARAGLPEGNVLTF
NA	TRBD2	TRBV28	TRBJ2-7	TGTGCCAGCAGCCCCCGCTCGCGGACTAGTAGGTACGAGCAGTACTTC	CASSPRSRTSRYEQYF
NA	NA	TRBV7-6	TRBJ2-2	TGTGCCAGCAGCTTAGCCAGGGTATACACCGGGGAGCTGTTTTTT	CASSLARVYTGELFF
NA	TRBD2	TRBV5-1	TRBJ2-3	TGCGCCAGCAGCCCTAGACTAGCGGGGCGCACAGATACGCAGTATTTT	CASSPRLAGRTDTQYF
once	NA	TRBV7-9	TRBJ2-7	TGTGCCAGCAGCTACTCGGGGAACTACGAGCAGTACTTC	CASSYSGNYEQYF
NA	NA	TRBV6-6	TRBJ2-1	TGTGCCAGCACCCTAAGTGGTCGATACAATGAGCAGTTCTTC	CASTLSGRYNEQFF
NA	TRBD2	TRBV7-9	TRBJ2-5	TGTGCCAGCAGCCCCCCCACTAGCGGGAGGGGGAGAGAGACCCAGTACTTC	CASSPPTSGRGRETQYF
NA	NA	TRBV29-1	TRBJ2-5	TGCAGCGCTAGACAGCCATCCCAAGAGACCCAGTACTTC	CSARQPSQETQYF
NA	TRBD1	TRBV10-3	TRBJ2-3	TGTGCCATCAGGGACATGGACAGGGATGAGGGGGATACGCAGTATTTT	CAIRDMDRDEGDTQYF
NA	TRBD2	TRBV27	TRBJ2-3	TGTGCCAGCTCCCGGGCTAGCGGGGTCACAGATACGCAGTATTTT	CASSRASGVTDTQYF
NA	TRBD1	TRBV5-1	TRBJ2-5	TGCGCCAGCAGCCCTGGGACAGGGGGCCCCACAATTTATGAGACCCAGTACTTC	CASSPGTGGPTIYETQYF
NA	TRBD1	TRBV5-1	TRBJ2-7	TGCGCCAGCAGCTTGGGACAGGGGGTCTACGAGCAGTACTTC	CASSLGQGVYEQYF
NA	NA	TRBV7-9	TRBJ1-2	TGTGCCAGCAGCTTAGCGCCCTATGGCTACACCTTC	CASSLAPYGYTF
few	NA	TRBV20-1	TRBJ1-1	TGCAGTGCTAGAGATCTCCCTGAAGCTTTCTTT	CSARDLPEAFF
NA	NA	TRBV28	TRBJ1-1	TGTGCCAGCAGTTTAGGGTGGACTGAAGCTTTCTTT	CASSLGWTEAFF
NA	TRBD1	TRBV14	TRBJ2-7	TGTGCCAGCAGCCAGGGGACAGGAGCCTACGAGCAGTACTTC	CASSQGTGAYEQYF
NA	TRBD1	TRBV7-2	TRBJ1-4	TGTGCCAGCAGCGGGACAGGGGAAAAACTGTTTTTT	CASSGTGEKLFF
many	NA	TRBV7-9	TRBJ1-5	TGTGCCAGCAGCTTAGGGCAGGCTAGCAATCAGCCCCAGCATTTT	CASSLGQASNQPQHF
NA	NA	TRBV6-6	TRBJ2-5	TGTGCCACAACCCGGGACCCGGAGCAAGAGACCCAGTACTTC	CATTRDPEQETQYF
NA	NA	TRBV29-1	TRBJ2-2	TGCAGCTATCTGACAGCGCTCACCGGGGAGCTGTTTTTT	CSYLTALTGELFF
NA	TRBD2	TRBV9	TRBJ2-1	TGTGCCAGCAGCGTAGGGGTAGCGGGAGGTCGACCCGCCGGGCCCTTAACGGGTTTGGGGCAGTTCTTC	CASSVGVAGGRPAGPLTGLGQFF
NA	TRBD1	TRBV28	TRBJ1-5	TGTGCCAGCAGACCCAACAGGGGAAGGGCTCAGCCCCAGCATTTT	CASRPNRGRAQPQHF
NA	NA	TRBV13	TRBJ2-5	TGTGCCAGCAGCTTAGGGCTAGAGATAGAGACCCAGTACTTC	CASSLGLEIETQYF
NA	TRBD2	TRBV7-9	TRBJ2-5	TGTGCCAGCAGCCCCCCTTTCTCGGTAGGACTAGCGTCTAGAGAGACCCAGTACTTC	CASSPPFSVGLASRETQYF
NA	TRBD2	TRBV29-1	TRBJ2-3	TGCAGCGTTGTGGCAAGGCGAGAGGCTAGCGGGAGCACAGATACGCAGTATTTT	CSVVARREASGSTDTQYF
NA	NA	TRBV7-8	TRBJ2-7	TGTGCCAGCAGCTATCCAGAAGATCTACCAAACTACGAGCAGTACTTC	CASSYPEDLPNYEQYF
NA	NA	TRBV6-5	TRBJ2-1	TGTGCCAGCAGTTACAGGCGGAGCTCCTACAATGAGCAGTTCTTC	CASSYRRSSYNEQFF
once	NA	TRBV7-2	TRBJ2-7	TGTGCCAGCAGCCAATACATGACACCTTGGTCGGAGCAGTACTTC	CASSQYMTPWSEQYF
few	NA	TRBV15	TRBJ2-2	TGTGCCACCAGCAGAGAGACCGGGGAGCTGTTTTTT	CATSRETGELFF
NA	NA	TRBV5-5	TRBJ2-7	TGTGCCAGCAGCCCCCTGGACAGCTACGAGCAGTACTTC	CASSPLDSYEQYF